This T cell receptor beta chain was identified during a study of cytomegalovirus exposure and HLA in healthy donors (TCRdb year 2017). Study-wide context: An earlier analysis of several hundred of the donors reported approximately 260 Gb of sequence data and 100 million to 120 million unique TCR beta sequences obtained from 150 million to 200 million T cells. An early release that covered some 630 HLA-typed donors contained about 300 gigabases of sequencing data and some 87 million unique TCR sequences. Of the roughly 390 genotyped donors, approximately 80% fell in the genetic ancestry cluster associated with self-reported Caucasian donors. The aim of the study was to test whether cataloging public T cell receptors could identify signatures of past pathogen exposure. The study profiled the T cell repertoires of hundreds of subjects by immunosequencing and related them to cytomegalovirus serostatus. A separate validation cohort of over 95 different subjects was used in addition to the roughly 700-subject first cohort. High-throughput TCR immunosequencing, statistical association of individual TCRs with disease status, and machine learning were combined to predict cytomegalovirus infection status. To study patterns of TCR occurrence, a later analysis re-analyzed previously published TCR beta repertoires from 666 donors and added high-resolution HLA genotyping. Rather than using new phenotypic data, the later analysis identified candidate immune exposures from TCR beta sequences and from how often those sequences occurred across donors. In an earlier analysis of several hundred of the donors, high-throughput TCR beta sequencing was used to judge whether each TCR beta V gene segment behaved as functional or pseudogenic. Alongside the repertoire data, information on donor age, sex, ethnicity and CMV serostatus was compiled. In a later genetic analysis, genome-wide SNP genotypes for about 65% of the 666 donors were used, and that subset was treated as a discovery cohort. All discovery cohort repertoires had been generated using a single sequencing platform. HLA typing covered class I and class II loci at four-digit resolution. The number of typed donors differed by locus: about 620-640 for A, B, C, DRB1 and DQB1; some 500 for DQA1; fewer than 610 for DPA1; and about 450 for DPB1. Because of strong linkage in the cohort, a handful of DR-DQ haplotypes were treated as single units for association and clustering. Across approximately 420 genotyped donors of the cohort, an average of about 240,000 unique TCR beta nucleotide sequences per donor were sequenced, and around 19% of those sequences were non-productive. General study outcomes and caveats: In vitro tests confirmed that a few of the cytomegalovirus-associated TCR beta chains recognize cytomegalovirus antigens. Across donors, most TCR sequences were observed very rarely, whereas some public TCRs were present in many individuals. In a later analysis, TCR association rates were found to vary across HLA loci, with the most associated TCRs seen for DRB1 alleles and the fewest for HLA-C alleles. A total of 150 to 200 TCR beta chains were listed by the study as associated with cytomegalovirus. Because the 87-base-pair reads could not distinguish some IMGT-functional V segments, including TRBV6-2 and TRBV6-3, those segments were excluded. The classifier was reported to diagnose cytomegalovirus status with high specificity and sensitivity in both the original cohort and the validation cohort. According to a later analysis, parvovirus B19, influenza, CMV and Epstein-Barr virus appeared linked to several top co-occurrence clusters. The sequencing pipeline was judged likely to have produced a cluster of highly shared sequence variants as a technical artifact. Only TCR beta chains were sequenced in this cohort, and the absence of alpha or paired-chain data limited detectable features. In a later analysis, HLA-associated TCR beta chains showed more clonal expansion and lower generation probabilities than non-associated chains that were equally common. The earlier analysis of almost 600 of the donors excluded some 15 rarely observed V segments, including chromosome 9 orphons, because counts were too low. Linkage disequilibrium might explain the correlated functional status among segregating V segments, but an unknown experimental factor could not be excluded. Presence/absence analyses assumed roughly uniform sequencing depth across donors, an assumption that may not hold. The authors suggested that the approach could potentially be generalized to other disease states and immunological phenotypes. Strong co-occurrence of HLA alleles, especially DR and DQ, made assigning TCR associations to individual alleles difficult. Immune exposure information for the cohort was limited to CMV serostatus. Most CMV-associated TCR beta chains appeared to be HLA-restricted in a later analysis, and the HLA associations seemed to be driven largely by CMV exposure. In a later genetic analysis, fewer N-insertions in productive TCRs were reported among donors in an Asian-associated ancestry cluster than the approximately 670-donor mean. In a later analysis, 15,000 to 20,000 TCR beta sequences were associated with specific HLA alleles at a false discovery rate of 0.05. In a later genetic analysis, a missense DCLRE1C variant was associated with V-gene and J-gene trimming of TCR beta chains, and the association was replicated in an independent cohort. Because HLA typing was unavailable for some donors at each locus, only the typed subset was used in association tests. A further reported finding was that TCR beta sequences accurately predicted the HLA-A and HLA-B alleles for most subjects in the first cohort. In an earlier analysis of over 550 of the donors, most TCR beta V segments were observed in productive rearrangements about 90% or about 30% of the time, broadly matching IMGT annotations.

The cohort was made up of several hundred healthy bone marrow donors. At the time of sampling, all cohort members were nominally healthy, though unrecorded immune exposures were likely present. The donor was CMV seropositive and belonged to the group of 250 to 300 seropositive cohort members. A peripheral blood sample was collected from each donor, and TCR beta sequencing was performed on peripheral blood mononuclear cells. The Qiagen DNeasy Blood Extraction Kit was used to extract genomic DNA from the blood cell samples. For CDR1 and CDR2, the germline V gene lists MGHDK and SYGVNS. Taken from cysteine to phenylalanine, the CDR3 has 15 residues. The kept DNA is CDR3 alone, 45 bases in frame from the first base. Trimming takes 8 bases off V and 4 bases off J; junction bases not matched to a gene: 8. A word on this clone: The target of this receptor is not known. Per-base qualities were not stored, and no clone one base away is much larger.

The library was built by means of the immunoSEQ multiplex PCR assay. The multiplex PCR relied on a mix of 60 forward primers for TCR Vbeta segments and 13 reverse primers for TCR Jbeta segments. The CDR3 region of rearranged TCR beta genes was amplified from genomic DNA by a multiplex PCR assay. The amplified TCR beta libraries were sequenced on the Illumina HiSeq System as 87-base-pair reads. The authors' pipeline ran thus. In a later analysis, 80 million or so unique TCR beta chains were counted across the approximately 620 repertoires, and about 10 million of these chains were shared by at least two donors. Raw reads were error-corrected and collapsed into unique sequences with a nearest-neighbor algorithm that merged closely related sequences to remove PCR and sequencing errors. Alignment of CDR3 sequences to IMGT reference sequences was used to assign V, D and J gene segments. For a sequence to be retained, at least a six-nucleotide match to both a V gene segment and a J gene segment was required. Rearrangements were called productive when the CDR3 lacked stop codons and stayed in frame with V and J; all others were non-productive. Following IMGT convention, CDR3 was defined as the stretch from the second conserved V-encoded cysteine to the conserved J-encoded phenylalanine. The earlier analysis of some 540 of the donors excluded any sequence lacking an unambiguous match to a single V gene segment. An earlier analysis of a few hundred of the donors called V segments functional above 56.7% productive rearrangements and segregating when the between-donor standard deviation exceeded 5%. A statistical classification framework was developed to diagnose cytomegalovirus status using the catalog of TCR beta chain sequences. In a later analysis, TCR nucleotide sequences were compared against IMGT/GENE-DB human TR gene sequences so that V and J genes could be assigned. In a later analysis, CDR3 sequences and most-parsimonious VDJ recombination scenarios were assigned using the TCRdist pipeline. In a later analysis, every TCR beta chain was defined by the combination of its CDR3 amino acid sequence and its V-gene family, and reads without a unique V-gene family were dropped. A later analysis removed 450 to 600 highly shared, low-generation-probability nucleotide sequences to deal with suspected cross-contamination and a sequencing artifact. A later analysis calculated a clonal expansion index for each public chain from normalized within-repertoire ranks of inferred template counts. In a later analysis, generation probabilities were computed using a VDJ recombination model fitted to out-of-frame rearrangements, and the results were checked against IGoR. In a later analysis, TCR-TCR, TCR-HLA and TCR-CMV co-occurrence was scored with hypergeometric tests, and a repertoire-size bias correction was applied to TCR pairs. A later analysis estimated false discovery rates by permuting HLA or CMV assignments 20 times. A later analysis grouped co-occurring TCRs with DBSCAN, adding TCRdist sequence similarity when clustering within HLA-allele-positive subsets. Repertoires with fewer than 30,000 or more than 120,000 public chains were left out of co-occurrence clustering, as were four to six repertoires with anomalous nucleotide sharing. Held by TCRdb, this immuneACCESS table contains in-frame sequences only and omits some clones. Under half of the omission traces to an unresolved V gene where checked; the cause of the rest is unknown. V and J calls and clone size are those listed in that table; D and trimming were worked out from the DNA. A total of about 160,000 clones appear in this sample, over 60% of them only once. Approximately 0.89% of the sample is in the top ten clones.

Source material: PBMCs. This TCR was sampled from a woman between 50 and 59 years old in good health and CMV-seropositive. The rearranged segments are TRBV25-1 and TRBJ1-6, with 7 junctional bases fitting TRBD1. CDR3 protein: CASSPRTGYNSPLHF. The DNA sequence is TGTGCCAGCTCTCCTCGGACAGGATATAATTCACCCCTCCACTTT.